Listed here is a single T cell receptor beta chain. Its antigen remains unknown. These data come from a study of T cell clonotyping in hematopoietic cell transplantation. Overall study results and limits: Broader posttransplant TCR repertoire diversity was predicted by graft donor and pretransplant recipient Inverse Simpson Index values. After transplant, recipient diversity fell while pathologically expanded clonotypes grew through day 180.

Sequenced by immunoSEQ multiplex PCR; TCRdb stores in-frame clones only, minus some. This table holds 11,000 to 15,000 clones, 90% to 95% found once. The germline V gene encodes CDR1 MNHEY and CDR2 SVGAGI. Trimming stripped 0 bases from V and 0 bases from J, with 11 bases between. The CDR3 covers 16 residues. The chain combines TRBV6-5 with TRBJ1-1; D perhaps matches TRBD1 (5 bases). The receptor's source is a male patient aged 60 to 75 who had an allogeneic stem cell transplant from an unrelated donor, so the T cells may come from the graft donor. Some clones in this sample may be carry-over from other donors' samples. The starting material was PBMCs, obtained 30 days after allogeneic stem cell transplant. In DNA form, the CDR3 reads TGTGCCAGCAGTTACTCGATCATGACAGTGAACACTGAAGCTTTCTTT. This encodes CASSYSIMTVNTEAFF.